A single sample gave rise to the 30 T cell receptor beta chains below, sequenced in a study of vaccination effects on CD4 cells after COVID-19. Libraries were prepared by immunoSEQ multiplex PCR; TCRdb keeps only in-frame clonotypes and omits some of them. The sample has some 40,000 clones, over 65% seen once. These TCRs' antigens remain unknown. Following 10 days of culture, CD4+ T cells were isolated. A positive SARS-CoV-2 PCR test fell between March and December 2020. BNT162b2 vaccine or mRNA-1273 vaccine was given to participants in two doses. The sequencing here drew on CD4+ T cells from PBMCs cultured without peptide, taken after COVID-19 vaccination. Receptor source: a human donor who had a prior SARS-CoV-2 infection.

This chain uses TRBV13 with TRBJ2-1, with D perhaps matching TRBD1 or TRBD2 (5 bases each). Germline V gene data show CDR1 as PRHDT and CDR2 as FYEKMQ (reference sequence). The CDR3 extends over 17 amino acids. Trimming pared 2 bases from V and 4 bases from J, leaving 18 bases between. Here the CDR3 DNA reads TGTGCCAGCAGCTTATTCCGGGGCGGAGACCAATACAATGAGCAGTTCTTC. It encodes CASSLFRGGDQYNEQFF.

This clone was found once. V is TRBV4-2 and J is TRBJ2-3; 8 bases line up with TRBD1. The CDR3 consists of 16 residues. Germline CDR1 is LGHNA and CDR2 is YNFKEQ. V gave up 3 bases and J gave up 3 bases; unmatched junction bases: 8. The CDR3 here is CASSQTGAKGTDTQYF. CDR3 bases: TGTGCCAGCAGCCAGACAGGGGCGAAGGGGACAGATACGCAGTATTTT.

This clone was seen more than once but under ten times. The CDR3 DNA reads TGCGCCAGCAGCTTGGGCCAGGGCGGCGAGCAGTTCTTC. Protein product: CASSLGQGGEQFF. The chain recombines TRBV5-1 with TRBJ2-1; D may be TRBD1 (5 bases). The V gene's germline CDR1 is SGHRS and CDR2 YFSETQ. The CDR3 is 13 amino acids. V shed 0 bases and J shed 10 bases, with 11 bases lying between them.

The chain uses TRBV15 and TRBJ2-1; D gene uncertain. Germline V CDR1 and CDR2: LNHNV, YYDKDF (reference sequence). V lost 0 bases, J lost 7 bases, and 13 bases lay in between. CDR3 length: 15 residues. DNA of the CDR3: TGTGCCACCAGCAGAGATAGGGATGAGCAAAATGAGCAGTTCTTC. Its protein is CATSRDRDEQNEQFF.

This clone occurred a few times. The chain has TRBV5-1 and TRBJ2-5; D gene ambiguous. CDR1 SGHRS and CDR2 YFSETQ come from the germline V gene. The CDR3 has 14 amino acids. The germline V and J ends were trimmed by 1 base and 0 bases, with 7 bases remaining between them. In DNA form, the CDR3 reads TGCGCCAGCAGCTTGCTGACATACCAAGAGACCCAGTACTTC. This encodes CASSLLTYQETQYF. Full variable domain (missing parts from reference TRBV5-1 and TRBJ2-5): KAGVTQTPRYLIKTRGQQVTLSCSPISGHRSVSWYQQTPGQGLQFLFEYFSETQRNKGNFPGRFSGRQFSNSRSEMNVSTLELGDSALYLCASSLLTYQETQYFGPGTRLLVL.

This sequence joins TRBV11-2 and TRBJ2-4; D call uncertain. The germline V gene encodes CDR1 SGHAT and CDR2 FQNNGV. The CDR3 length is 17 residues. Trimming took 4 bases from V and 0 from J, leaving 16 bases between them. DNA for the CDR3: TGTGCCAGCAGCTCCATTGTTTCCCAATTAGCCAAAAACATTCAGTACTTC. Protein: CASSSIVSQLAKNIQYF.

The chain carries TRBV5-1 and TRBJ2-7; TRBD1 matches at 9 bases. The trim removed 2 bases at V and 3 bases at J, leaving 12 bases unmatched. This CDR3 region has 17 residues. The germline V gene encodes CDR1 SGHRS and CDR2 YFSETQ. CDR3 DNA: TGCGCCAGCAGCTTCTCATCCGGGACAGGGAAAAGCTACGAGCAGTACTTC. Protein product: CASSFSSGTGKSYEQYF.

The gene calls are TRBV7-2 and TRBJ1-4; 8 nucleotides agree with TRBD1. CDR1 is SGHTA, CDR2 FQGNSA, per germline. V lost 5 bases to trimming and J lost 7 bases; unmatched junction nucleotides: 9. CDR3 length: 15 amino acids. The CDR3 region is CASSGKTGESEKLFF. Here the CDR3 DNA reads TGTGCCAGCAGCGGAAAGACAGGGGAGAGTGAAAAACTGTTTTTT.

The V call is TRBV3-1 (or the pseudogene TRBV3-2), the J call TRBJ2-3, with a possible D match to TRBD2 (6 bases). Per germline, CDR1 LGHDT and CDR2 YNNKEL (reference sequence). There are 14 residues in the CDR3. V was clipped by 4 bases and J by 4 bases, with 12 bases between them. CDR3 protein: CASSPSASADTQYF. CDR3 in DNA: TGTGCCAGCAGCCCCTCGGCTAGCGCAGATACGCAGTATTTT.

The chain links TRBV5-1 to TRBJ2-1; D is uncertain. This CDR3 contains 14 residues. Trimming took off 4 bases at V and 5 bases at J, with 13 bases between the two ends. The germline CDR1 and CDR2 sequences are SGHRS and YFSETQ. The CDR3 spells CASSPQTNHNEQFF. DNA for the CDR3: TGCGCCAGCAGCCCCCAAACTAATCACAATGAGCAGTTCTTC.

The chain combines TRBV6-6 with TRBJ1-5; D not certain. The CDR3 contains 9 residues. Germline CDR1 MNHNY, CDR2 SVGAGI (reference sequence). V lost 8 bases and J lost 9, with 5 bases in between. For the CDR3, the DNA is TGTGCCAGCTTAGTGCCCCAGCATTTT. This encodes CASLVPQHF.

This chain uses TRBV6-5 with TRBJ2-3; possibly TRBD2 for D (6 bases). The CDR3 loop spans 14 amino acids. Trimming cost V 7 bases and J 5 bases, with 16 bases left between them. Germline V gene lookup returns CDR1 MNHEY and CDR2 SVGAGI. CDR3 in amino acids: CASITTHGGDTQYF. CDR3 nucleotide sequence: TGTGCCAGCATCACTACCCACGGGGGAGATACGCAGTATTTT.

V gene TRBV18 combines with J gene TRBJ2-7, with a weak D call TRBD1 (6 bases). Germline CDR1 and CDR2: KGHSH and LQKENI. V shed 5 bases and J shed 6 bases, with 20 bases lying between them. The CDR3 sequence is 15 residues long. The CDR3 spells CASSLNRVFFGEQYF. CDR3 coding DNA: TGTGCCAGCTCATTGAACAGGGTCTTCTTCGGCGAGCAGTACTTC.

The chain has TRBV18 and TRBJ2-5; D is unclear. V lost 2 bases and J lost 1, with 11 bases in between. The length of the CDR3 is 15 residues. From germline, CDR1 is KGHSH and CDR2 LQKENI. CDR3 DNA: TGTGCCAGCTCACCAAATATTGATGCCCAAGAGACCCAGTACTTC. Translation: CASSPNIDAQETQYF.

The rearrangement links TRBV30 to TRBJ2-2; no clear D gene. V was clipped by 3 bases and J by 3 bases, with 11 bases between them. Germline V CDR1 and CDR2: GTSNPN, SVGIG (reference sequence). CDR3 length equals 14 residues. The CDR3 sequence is CAWRVSLYTGELFF. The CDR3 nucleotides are TGTGCCTGGAGGGTTAGCCTCTACACCGGGGAGCTGTTTTTT.

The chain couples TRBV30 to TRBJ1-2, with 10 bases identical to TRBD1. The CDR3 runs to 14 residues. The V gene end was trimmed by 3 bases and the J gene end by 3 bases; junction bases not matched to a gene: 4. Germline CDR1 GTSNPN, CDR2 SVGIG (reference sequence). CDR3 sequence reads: CAWRDDRGHYGYTF. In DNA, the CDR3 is TGTGCCTGGAGGGATGACAGGGGGCACTATGGCTACACCTTC.

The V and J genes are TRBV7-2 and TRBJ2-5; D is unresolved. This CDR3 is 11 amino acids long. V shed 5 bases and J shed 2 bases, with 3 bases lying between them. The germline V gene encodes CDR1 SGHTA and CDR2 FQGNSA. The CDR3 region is CASSLQETQYF. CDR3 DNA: TGTGCCAGCAGCCTGCAAGAGACCCAGTACTTC.

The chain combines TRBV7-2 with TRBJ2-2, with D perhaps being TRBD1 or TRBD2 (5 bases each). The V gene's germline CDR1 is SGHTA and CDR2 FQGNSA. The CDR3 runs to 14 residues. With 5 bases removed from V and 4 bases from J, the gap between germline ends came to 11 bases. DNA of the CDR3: TGTGCCAGCAGCAGTAATGGGGGCACCGGGGAGCTGTTTTTT. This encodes CASSSNGGTGELFF.

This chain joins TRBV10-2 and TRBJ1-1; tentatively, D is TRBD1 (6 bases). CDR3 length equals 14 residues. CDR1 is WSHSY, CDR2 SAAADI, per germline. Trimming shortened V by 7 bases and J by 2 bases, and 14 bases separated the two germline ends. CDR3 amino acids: CASKQGHRNTEAFF. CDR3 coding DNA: TGCGCCAGCAAACAGGGACATCGAAACACTGAAGCTTTCTTT.

DNA for the CDR3: TGCAGTGCTTTGAAGAGGGATACGCAGTATTTT. It is translated as CSALKRDTQYF. V and J are TRBV20-1 and TRBJ2-3; unclear D gene. V lost 5 bases to trimming and J lost 6 bases, with 9 bases between them. The V gene's germline CDR1 is DFQATT and CDR2 SNEGSKA (reference sequence). The CDR3 extends over 11 amino acids.

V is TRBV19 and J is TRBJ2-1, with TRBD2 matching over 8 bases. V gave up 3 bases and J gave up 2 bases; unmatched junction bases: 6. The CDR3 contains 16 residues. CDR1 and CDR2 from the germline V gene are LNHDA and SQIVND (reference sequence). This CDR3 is CASSMGTRGPYNEQFF. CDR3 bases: TGTGCCAGTAGTATGGGGACTAGGGGACCCTACAATGAGCAGTTCTTC.

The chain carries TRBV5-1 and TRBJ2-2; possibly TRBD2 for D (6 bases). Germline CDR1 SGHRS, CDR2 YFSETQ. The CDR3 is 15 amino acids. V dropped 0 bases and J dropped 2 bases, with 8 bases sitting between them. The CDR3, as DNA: TGCGCCAGCAGCTTGGTGCGGGGCAACACCGGGGAGCTGTTTTTT. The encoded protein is CASSLVRGNTGELFF.

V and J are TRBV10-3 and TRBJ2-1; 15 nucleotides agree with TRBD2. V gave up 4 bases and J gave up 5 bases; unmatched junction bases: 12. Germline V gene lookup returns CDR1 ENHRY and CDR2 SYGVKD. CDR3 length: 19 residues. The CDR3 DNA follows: TGTGCCATCAGTGTTAGGCTAGGACTAGCGGGAGGGAGAAACAATGAGCAGTTCTTC. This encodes CAISVRLGLAGGRNNEQFF.

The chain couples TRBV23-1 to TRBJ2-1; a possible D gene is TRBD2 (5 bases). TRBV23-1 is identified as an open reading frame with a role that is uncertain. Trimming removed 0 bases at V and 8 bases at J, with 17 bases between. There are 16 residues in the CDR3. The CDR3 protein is CASSQSRVRGVHEQFF. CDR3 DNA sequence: TGCGCCAGCAGTCAATCGAGGGTAAGAGGAGTCCATGAGCAGTTCTTC.

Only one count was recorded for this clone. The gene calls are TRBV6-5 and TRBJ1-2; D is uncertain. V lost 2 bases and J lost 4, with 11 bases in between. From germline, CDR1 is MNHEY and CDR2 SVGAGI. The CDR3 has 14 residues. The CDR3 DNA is TGTGCCAGCAGTTACGGTGGGGTCGGCTATGGCTACACCTTC. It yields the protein CASSYGGVGYGYTF.

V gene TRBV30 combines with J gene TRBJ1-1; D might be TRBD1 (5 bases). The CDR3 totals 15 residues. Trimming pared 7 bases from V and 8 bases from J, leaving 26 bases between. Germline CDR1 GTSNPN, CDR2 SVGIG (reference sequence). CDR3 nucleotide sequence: TGTGCCTCAGAACGTCAGGGTGCCCCTTACAAGGAAGCTTTCTTT. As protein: CASERQGAPYKEAFF.

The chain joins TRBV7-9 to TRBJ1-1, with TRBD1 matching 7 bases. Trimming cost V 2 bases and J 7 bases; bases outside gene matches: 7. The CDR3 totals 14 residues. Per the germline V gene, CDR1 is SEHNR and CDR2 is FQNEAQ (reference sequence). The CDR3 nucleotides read TGTGCCAGCAGCTTATTCGGGACAGACAATGAAGCTTTCTTT. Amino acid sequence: CASSLFGTDNEAFF.

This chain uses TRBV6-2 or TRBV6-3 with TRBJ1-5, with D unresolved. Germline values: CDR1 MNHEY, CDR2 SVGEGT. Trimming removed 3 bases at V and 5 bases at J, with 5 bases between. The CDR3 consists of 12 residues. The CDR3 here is CASSYRDQPQHF. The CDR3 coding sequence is TGTGCCAGCAGTTATCGGGATCAGCCCCAGCATTTT.

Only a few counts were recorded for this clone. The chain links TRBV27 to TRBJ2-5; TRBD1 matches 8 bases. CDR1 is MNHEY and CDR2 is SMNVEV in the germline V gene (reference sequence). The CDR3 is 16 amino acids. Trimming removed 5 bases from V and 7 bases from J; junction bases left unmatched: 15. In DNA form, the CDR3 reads TGTGCCAGCAGTCCCAGCCGGGCAGGGGGCGTTGGGACCCAGTACTTC. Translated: CASSPSRAGGVGTQYF.

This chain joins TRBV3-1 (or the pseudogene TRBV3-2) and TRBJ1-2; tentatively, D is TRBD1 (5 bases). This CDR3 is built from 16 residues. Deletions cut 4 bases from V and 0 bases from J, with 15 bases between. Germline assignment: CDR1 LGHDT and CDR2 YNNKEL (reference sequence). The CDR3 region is CASSRLGAYANYGYTF. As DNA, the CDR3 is TGTGCCAGCAGCCGGCTCGGGGCATACGCTAACTATGGCTACACCTTC.